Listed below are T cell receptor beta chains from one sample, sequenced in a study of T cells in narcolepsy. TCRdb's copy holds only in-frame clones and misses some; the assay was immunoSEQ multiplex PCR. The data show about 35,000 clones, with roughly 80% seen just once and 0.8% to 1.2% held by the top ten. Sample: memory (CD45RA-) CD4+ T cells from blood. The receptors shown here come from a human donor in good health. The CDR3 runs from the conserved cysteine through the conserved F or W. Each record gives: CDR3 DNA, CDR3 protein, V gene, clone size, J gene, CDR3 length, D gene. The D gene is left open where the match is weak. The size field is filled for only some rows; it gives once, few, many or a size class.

DNA: TGTGCCAGCAGCTTGTACCCGGGACAGGGGGCAGGCGGGGAGCTGTTTTTT
CDR3: CASSLYPGQGAGGELFF
V: TRBV5-4
size: few
J: TRBJ2-2
length: 17
D: TRBD1

DNA: TGCGCCAGCAGCTTGGCCGGGACAACCTACGAGCAGTACTTC
CDR3: CASSLAGTTYEQYF
V: TRBV5-1
size: .
J: TRBJ2-7
length: 14
D: .

DNA: TGTGCCAGCAGTGAAGGGCAGGGGGGGCGGTATAATGAAAAACTGTTTTTT
CDR3: CASSEGQGGRYNEKLFF
V: TRBV6-1
size: .
J: TRBJ1-4
length: 17
D: TRBD1

DNA: TGCACCAGCCCGGGACTAGCGGGGGGGGATGAGCAGTTCTTC
CDR3: CTSPGLAGGDEQFF
V: TRBV1
size: .
J: TRBJ2-1
length: 14
D: .

DNA: TGCGCCAGCAGCGCAACAGGGGTCGTCTCTTCCGAGCAGTACTTC
CDR3: CASSATGVVSSEQYF
V: TRBV5-1
size: .
J: TRBJ2-7
length: 15
D: TRBD1

DNA: TGTGCCAGCAGCCCCCTTCAGGGCCCAAGGGGAGGAGAGCAGTACTTC
CDR3: CASSPLQGPRGGEQYF
V: TRBV11-2
size: .
J: TRBJ2-7
length: 16
D: .

DNA: TGTGCCAGCAGCTTAGTCCAGGGTTTCAATCAGCCCCAGCATTTT
CDR3: CASSLVQGFNQPQHF
V: TRBV7-2
size: .
J: TRBJ1-5
length: 15
D: .

DNA: TGCGCCAGCAGCCAAGCGGGGACAGGGAGGGGGAACACTGAAGCTTTCTTT
CDR3: CASSQAGTGRGNTEAFF
V: TRBV4-1
size: .
J: TRBJ1-1
length: 17
D: TRBD1

DNA: TGTGCCAGCAGCCCGGCGTCAGGGAGAGGCTACACCTTC
CDR3: CASSPASGRGYTF
V: TRBV7-2
size: .
J: TRBJ1-2
length: 13
D: .

DNA: TGTGCCAGCAGTTACCGCGGAACTAGCACAGATACGCAGTATTTT
CDR3: CASSYRGTSTDTQYF
V: TRBV6-5
size: few
J: TRBJ2-3
length: 15
D: .

DNA: TGTGCCAGCTCACCACTGGGACAGGGGTTGTACACTGAAGCTTTCTTT
CDR3: CASSPLGQGLYTEAFF
V: TRBV18
size: few
J: TRBJ1-1
length: 16
D: TRBD1

DNA: TGCGCCAGCAGCTTGGGAACTAGCGGGAGGGCCATGCAGTACTTC
CDR3: CASSLGTSGRAMQYF
V: TRBV5-1
size: .
J: TRBJ2-7
length: 15
D: TRBD2

DNA: TGTGCCAGTAGTATCAGGGGAACAGATACGCAGTATTTT
CDR3: CASSIRGTDTQYF
V: TRBV19
size: .
J: TRBJ2-3
length: 13
D: .

DNA: TGTGCCAGCAAAAGACTAGCGGGGGGGTCCTACAATGAGCAGTTCTTC
CDR3: CASKRLAGGSYNEQFF
V: TRBV2
size: .
J: TRBJ2-1
length: 16
D: TRBD2

DNA: TGTGCCAGCAGTTACCAAGGGGAGCAGTACTTC
CDR3: CASSYQGEQYF
V: TRBV6-5
size: .
J: TRBJ2-7
length: 11
D: .

DNA: TGTGCCAGCAGTCAGACTAGCGGGAGAGGTGAGCAGTTCTTC
CDR3: CASSQTSGRGEQFF
V: TRBV7-3
size: .
J: TRBJ2-1
length: 14
D: TRBD2

DNA: TGTGCCAGCAGTTACTCGATAAGCGGGGTGACCCAGTACTTC
CDR3: CASSYSISGVTQYF
V: TRBV6-6
size: .
J: TRBJ2-5
length: 14
D: TRBD2

DNA: TGTGCCACCAGCAGAGATGTGGACAGCCGTTCACCCCTCCACTTT
CDR3: CATSRDVDSRSPLHF
V: TRBV15
size: .
J: TRBJ1-6
length: 15
D: .

DNA: TGCGCCAGCAGTGAGTCGGATGGGGCCCTAGCCAAAAACATTCAGTACTTC
CDR3: CASSESDGALAKNIQYF
V: TRBV10-2
size: .
J: TRBJ2-4
length: 17
D: .

DNA: TGTGCCAGCATCCAAACGGGGACAGGGTCCTCGTTGTACTTC
CDR3: CASIQTGTGSSLYF
V: TRBV6-1
size: .
J: TRBJ2-5
length: 14
D: TRBD1

DNA: TGTGCCAGCAGCCCCTGGACAGAGAACTATGGCTACACCTTC
CDR3: CASSPWTENYGYTF
V: TRBV7-2
size: .
J: TRBJ1-2
length: 14
D: .

DNA: TGTGCCAGCAGCCCCGGGACTAGCGGAGGACTTGGGTGGGAGACCCAGTACTTC
CDR3: CASSPGTSGGLGWETQYF
V: TRBV7-2
size: .
J: TRBJ2-5
length: 18
D: TRBD2

DNA: TGTGCCAGCAGCTTACCGATTGTAATCAGGGCCCCTGGGCAGCCCCAGCATTTT
CDR3: CASSLPIVIRAPGQPQHF
V: TRBV7-9
size: .
J: TRBJ1-5
length: 18
D: .

DNA: TGTGCCAGCAGCTTAGGAGCGGCTTCCTACGAGCAGTACTTC
CDR3: CASSLGAASYEQYF
V: TRBV7-2
size: .
J: TRBJ2-7
length: 14
D: .

DNA: TGTGCCAGCAGGAAAAAGACAGGGGGCAATGAGCAGTTCTTC
CDR3: CASRKKTGGNEQFF
V: TRBV2
size: .
J: TRBJ2-1
length: 14
D: TRBD1

DNA: TGTGCCAGTCAAGCAGGGCCGTCATGGGAAGAGACCCAGTACTTC
CDR3: CASQAGPSWEETQYF
V: TRBV19
size: .
J: TRBJ2-5
length: 15
D: .

DNA: TGTGCCAGCAGTGACCTAGCGGGAGCTGTGGAGACCCAGTACTTC
CDR3: CASSDLAGAVETQYF
V: TRBV6-6
size: .
J: TRBJ2-5
length: 15
D: TRBD2

DNA: TGTGCCAGCAGCACGGGACTAGCGGGGGCGCCGGGGGGAGAGCAGTACTTC
CDR3: CASSTGLAGAPGGEQYF
V: TRBV9
size: .
J: TRBJ2-7
length: 17
D: TRBD2

DNA: TGTGCCAGCGGGCAGGATACGCAGTATTTT
CDR3: CASGQDTQYF
V: TRBV21-1
size: .
J: TRBJ2-3
length: 10
D: .

DNA: TGCGCCAGCAGCTTGGGGACTAACTATGGCTACACCTTC
CDR3: CASSLGTNYGYTF
V: TRBV5-1
size: .
J: TRBJ1-2
length: 13
D: .

DNA: TGCGCCAGCAGTCCCAACGGAGATACGCAGTATTTT
CDR3: CASSPNGDTQYF
V: TRBV10-2
size: .
J: TRBJ2-3
length: 12
D: .

DNA: TGTGCCAGCAGCCCAACCGGACAGGTCGGCGATGGCTACACCTTC
CDR3: CASSPTGQVGDGYTF
V: TRBV5-5
size: .
J: TRBJ1-2
length: 15
D: TRBD1

DNA: TGTGCCAGCAGCTTTCTAGCGGGTGACCTAAAAGAGACCCAGTACTTC
CDR3: CASSFLAGDLKETQYF
V: TRBV7-2
size: .
J: TRBJ2-5
length: 16
D: TRBD2

DNA: TGTGCCAGCTCACCGGCCCGCTCAGGAGATGGACTGTTTTTT
CDR3: CASSPARSGDGLFF
V: TRBV18
size: .
J: TRBJ1-4
length: 14
D: .

DNA: TGTGCCAGCAGCTCCGGGGCTGGAAACACCATATATTTT
CDR3: CASSSGAGNTIYF
V: TRBV7-6
size: .
J: TRBJ1-3
length: 13
D: .

DNA: TGTGCCAGCTTCTCAGGGGGGGGCGGCTACACCTTC
CDR3: CASFSGGGGYTF
V: TRBV6-1
size: .
J: TRBJ1-2
length: 12
D: TRBD1

DNA: TGTGCCAGCAGCTTAGCGCAGGGTAATTGGGATGAGCAGTTCTTC
CDR3: CASSLAQGNWDEQFF
V: TRBV7-9
size: .
J: TRBJ2-1
length: 15
D: .

DNA: TGTGCCAGCAGCTTGGGGGCGCCGAATTCACCCCTCCACTTT
CDR3: CASSLGAPNSPLHF
V: TRBV5-6
size: .
J: TRBJ1-6
length: 14
D: .

DNA: TGTGCCAGCAGCATGGGACTAGCGGGGACACACACAGATACGCAGTATTTT
CDR3: CASSMGLAGTHTDTQYF
V: TRBV7-9
size: .
J: TRBJ2-3
length: 17
D: TRBD2

DNA: TGCAGCGTTGAAGTGGGACAGACCTCCTACGAGCAGTACTTC
CDR3: CSVEVGQTSYEQYF
V: TRBV29-1
size: .
J: TRBJ2-7
length: 14
D: TRBD1

DNA: TGTGCCAGCAGCGTAGGGGTAGGAAACCAGCCCCAGCATTTT
CDR3: CASSVGVGNQPQHF
V: TRBV9
size: .
J: TRBJ1-5
length: 14
D: .

DNA: TGTGCCAGCAGCCAAGACGCGCGGAGGGTAGGGGACATTCAGTACTTC
CDR3: CASSQDARRVGDIQYF
V: TRBV14
size: .
J: TRBJ2-4
length: 16
D: .

DNA: TGTGCCAGCTCACCACCCCCCACTAGGGGTGGTGAGCAGTTCTTC
CDR3: CASSPPPTRGGEQFF
V: TRBV18
size: .
J: TRBJ2-1
length: 15
D: .

DNA: TGTGCCAGCAGCGTAGATGACAGGGCAAATTCACCCCTCCACTTT
CDR3: CASSVDDRANSPLHF
V: TRBV9
size: .
J: TRBJ1-6
length: 15
D: TRBD1

DNA: TGTGCCAGCAGCGAGGACAGTCTTTCCGGGGAGCTGTTTTTT
CDR3: CASSEDSLSGELFF
V: TRBV9
size: once
J: TRBJ2-2
length: 14
D: .

DNA: TGTGCCAGCAGTGAAGCGCTTCGGGCTAGCGGGGGGAGCTCCTACAATGAGCAGTTCTTC
CDR3: CASSEALRASGGSSYNEQFF
V: TRBV2
size: .
J: TRBJ2-1
length: 20
D: TRBD2

DNA: TGTGCCAGCAGCCCGCGGACAGGGGTGAACGAGCAGTACTTC
CDR3: CASSPRTGVNEQYF
V: TRBV5-4
size: .
J: TRBJ2-7
length: 14
D: TRBD1

DNA: TGTGCCTGGAGTGTCGGCCCCCCTGGGTTTGGAAACACCATATATTTT
CDR3: CAWSVGPPGFGNTIYF
V: TRBV30
size: .
J: TRBJ1-3
length: 16
D: .

DNA: TGTGCCAGCAGCTTAGATAGACAGACTACGGGCTACACCTTC
CDR3: CASSLDRQTTGYTF
V: TRBV7-2
size: .
J: TRBJ1-2
length: 14
D: .

DNA: TGCGCCAGCAGCTTGGGGGGCCTGGACATTCAGTACTTC
CDR3: CASSLGGLDIQYF
V: TRBV5-1
size: .
J: TRBJ2-4
length: 13
D: .

DNA: TGTGCCAGCTCACCATCCGCGGTAAGGGATGAGCAGTTCTTC
CDR3: CASSPSAVRDEQFF
V: TRBV18
size: once
J: TRBJ2-1
length: 14
D: .

DNA: TGTGCCAGCAGCTTAGGTCTAGCGGGAGGATGGGATACGCAGTATTTT
CDR3: CASSLGLAGGWDTQYF
V: TRBV11-2
size: .
J: TRBJ2-3
length: 16
D: TRBD2

DNA: TGTGCCACCACCAGGGGTTCTGGAAACACCATATATTTT
CDR3: CATTRGSGNTIYF
V: TRBV15
size: .
J: TRBJ1-3
length: 13
D: .

DNA: TGTGCCAGCAGCTTGTTATCAGGGCAAGAGACCCAGTACTTC
CDR3: CASSLLSGQETQYF
V: TRBV5-4
size: few
J: TRBJ2-5
length: 14
D: .

DNA: TGTGCCAGCAGGACGACGGGAGGCCCCCAAGAGACCCAGTACTTC
CDR3: CASRTTGGPQETQYF
V: TRBV5-6
size: .
J: TRBJ2-5
length: 15
D: TRBD2